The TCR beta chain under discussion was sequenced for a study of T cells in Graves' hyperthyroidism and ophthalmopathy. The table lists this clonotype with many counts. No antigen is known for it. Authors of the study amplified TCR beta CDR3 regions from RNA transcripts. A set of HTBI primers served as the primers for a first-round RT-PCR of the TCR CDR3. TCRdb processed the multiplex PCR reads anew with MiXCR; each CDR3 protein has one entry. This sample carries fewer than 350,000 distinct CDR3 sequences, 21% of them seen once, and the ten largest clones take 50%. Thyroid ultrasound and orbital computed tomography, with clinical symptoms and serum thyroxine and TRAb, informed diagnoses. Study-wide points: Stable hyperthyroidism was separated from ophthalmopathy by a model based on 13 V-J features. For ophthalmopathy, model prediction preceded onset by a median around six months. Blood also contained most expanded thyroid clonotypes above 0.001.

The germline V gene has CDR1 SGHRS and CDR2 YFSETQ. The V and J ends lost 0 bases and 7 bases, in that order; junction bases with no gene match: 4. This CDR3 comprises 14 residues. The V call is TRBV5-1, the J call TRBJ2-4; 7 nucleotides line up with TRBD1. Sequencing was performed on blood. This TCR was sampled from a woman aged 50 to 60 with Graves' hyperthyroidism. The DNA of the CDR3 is TGCGCCAGCAGCTTGGGGGAACAGGGGAACATTCAGTACTTC. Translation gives CASSLGEQGNIQYF.